This T cell receptor (beta chain) was found in a study of beta chain features in type 1 diabetes (dated by TCRdb to the late 2010s). Background for the entire study: Mean age, gender distribution, total cell number and subset yield were not different between patients and healthy donors. Across all samples, 107,917,701 sorted cells were examined, and cell number per subset correlated strongly with RNA yield. In the study, recently diagnosed type 1 diabetes patients and matched healthy donors were compared on the TCRB repertoires of their sorted circulating CD4+ T cell subsets. Whereas all 30 or so donors provided naive and central memory subsets, regulatory and stem cell-like memory subsets were isolated from just 8 patients and roughly 8 healthy donors.

From each donor, a single peripheral blood sample of about 116 mL on average was drawn into heparinised tubes. Using a panel that included CD45RO, CCR7, CD25, CD127, CD95 and CD27, naive, central memory, regulatory and stem cell-like memory CD4+ T cells were sorted on a BD FACSAria II. All sorted populations exceeded 95% purity. PBMCs were isolated immediately by Lymphoprep density gradient centrifugation and stained directly without culture. So that batch effects would be minimized, each experiment stained and sorted samples in pairs, pairing one healthy donor with one patient. Ends trimmed: V by 3 bases, J by 0 bases; bases unmatched to a gene: 11. Based on the germline V gene (reference sequence), the CDR1 and CDR2 sequences are LNHDA and SQIVND. The CDR3 covers 18 residues, taking in both the cysteine and the phenylalanine. Only the CDR3 DNA stays, 54 bases, in frame from base 1. The High Capacity cDNA Reverse Transcription Kit was used to reverse transcribe all of the isolated RNA, meaning that expressed TCRB transcripts were what got sequenced. Naive, central memory and regulatory T cell samples underwent deep immunoSEQ sequencing, averaging about 3.57 million total reads per sample. After sorted cells were lysed in RLT buffer, RNA was extracted with DNase-treated RNeasy Micro or Mini kits, with the choice depending on cell number. To prevent cross-contamination, every cell subset was processed on its own, while patient and healthy donor samples were processed together. TCRB sequences were amplified from cDNA with the immunoSEQ multiplex PCR, producing 87-bp fragments spanning the CDR3 region. Sequencing of the amplicons was done on the Illumina HiSeq platform. Processing in the source paper ran as follows. PCR bias was corrected computationally using synthetic template baselines, and reads within Hamming distance 2 were collapsed, with unmergeable singletons discarded. By aligning reads against IMGT, V, D and J genes, CDR3 length, and insertions or deletions at six rearrangement sites were assigned. Clonotype counts were normalized to sorted cell number within each subset before computing true diversity and Gini coefficients with the tcR R package. The overlap coefficient, calculated on TCRB nucleotide sequences, was used to measure repertoire sharing. As stored in TCRdb, this immuneACCESS dataset retains in-frame rearrangements with V and J assigned. A fraction of the clones does not appear; measured against another copy, unresolved V genes explain less than half of the discrepancy, and the remainder lacks a known reason. From that table come the V and J calls and clone size; the DNA was used to work out D and trimming. The sample table contains about 24,000 clones; only one count was recorded for about 70% of them. Roughly 2.2% of the sample goes to the ten largest clones.

This clone showed up just a few times. Its antigen is unknown. Base qualities are not at hand, and no much larger clone is one base apart. The full study reports these points: Only small numbers of individuals were included in the HLA sub-analyses, which left unresolved whether HLA type had any influence on TCRB rearrangement. Type 1 diabetes patients showed a moderate but significant shortening of TCRB CDR3 length in all four CD4+ subsets. Sequencing cDNA rather than genomic DNA could over-represent highly expressing activated cells, although activation and CD3 levels did not differ between groups. At VDJ recombination sites, type 1 diabetes patients had fewer insertions and more deleted nucleotides, which implies abnormalities in thymic rearrangement. Naive, central memory and regulatory TCRB repertoires appeared more similar among patients than among healthy donors. Shorter templates might have been favored by PCR, but patient and control samples were amplified and corrected together, so both groups would have been affected equally by any skew.

The sequence came from a woman between 40 and 55 years old in good health. Sequenced material: Tregs from blood. This specimen's cell subset or site label, per the study, means: regulatory CD4+ T cells. Recombination linked TRBV19 to TRBJ2-4; TRBD1 matches 7 bases in the middle. The CDR3 corresponds to CASSMAAIGGRAKNIQYF. The nucleotides read TGTGCCAGTAGTATGGCAGCCATAGGGGGCCGAGCCAAAAACATTCAGTACTTC. The CDR3 plus the reference TRBV19 and TRBJ2-4 genes for the other parts give the full variable domain: DGGITQSPKYLFRKEGQNVTLSCEQNLNHDAMYWYRQDPGQGLRLIYYSQIVNDFQKGDIAEGYSVSREKKESFPLTVTSAQKNPTAFYLCASSMAAIGGRAKNIQYFGAGTRLSVL.